One and the same sample provided the 14 T cell receptor beta chains below, sequenced in a study of tumor-infiltrating lymphocytes in primary liver carcinoma. Production of TCR beta cDNA used around 500 ng total RNA together with a constant-region primer. A slightly modified ARM-PCR protocol with three nested multiplex PCR rounds produced these TCR beta libraries. It was with TRBV1-TRBV30 forward primers and a C-beta reverse primer that the first two PCR rounds were run, at around 9 cycles each. Via MiXCR, TCRdb re-called the multiplex PCR reads, giving one row per CDR3 protein. The sample consists of 40,000 to 60,000 distinct CDR3 sequences, 71% of them appearing once. Co-extracting RNA and DNA was done with about 20-34 mg of unsorted bulk tissue as input. The sample consisted of liver tumor tissue from sampling region 5. Subset reported: tumor region T5, tumor centre. These receptors all come from a man aged 40-55 years with primary liver carcinoma and hepatitis B virus infection.

Within the sample, this clonotype is large. The rearrangement uses TRBV11-3 and TRBJ2-2; D unresolved. Germline CDR1 SGHNT, CDR2 YENEEA. Trimming left V 5 bases short and J 7 bases short, with 8 bases between. The CDR3 contains 12 residues. The CDR3 here is CASSPYGGELFF. In nucleotides, the CDR3 is TGTGCCAGCAGCCCTTACGGCGGGGAGCTGTTTTTT. The variable domain in full, completed from reference TRBV11-3 and TRBJ2-2, reads EAGVVQSPRYKIIEKKQPVAFWCNPISGHNTLYWYLQNLGQGPELLIRYENEEAVDDSQLPKDRFSAERLKGVDSTLKIQPAELGDSAVYLCASSPYGGELFFGEGSRLTVL.

The table lists this clonotype with a few counts. With a much larger clone just one base away, this may be a read error. The chain joins TRBV14 to TRBJ2-2, with D possibly TRBD1 on 6 matching bases. The CDR3 sequence is 17 residues long. CDR1 is SGHDN and CDR2 is FVKESK in the germline V gene. Trimming cost V 7 bases and J 5 bases, with 23 bases left between them. Here the CDR3 reads CASKPTSRDTRTGELFF. CDR3 nucleotide sequence: TGTGCCAGCAAACCAACCTCCCGGGACACTAGAACCGGGGAGCTGTTTTTT.

In its sample, this clonotype was seen many times. The chain recombines TRBV12-3 or TRBV12-4 with TRBJ2-1; D is perhaps TRBD1 (6 bases). Between the trimmed V and J ends, which lost 3 bases and 9 bases, there was a span of 9 bases. This CDR3 spans 12 amino acids. CDR3 nucleotide sequence: TGTGCCAGCAGTTTCATACAGGGTGAGCAGTTCTTC. Translation: CASSFIQGEQFF.

Turning to this clonotype: A read error may account for a junction end that differs from germline. The chain links TRBV6-5 to TRBJ2-2; D gene unclear. Germline lookup yields CDR1 MNHEY and CDR2 SVGAGI. The CDR3 spans 15 residues. Here the CDR3 DNA reads TGTGCCTGCAGTTATGCAGTGGACGACGCCGGGGAGCTGTTTTTT. Translated, it gives CACSYAVDDAGELFF.

Regarding this clonotype: Compared with germline, one end of the junction differs, possibly owing to a read error. The rearrangement joins TRBV7-8 to TRBJ2-1; the D is unclear. Germline loops: CDR1 SGHVS, CDR2 FQNEAQ. The length of the CDR3 is 16 residues. CDR3 residues: CASSLGSLPNFNEQFF. In DNA, the CDR3 is TGTGCAAGCAGCTTAGGGTCCCTCCCCAACTTCAATGAGCAGTTCTTC. The full variable domain, with the rest looked up from reference TRBV7-8 and TRBJ2-1, is GAGVSQSPRYKVAKRGQDVALRCDPISGHVSLFWYQQALGQGPEFLTYFQNEAQLDKSGLPSDRFFAERPEGSVSTLKIQRTQQEDSAVYLCASSLGSLPNFNEQFFGPGTRLTVL.

With respect to this clonotype: The junction and the germline gene differ at one end; a read error may be behind it. J is TRBJ2-1 and V is TRBV4-2, with TRBD2 matching 7 bases. The CDR3 spans 16 residues. Germline V CDR1 and CDR2: LGHNA, YNFKEQ. The chain's CDR3 is CANSPTSGISNNEQFF. CDR3 in DNA: TGTGCCAACAGCCCGACCAGCGGGATCTCCAACAATGAGCAGTTCTTC.

This clonotype is categorized as medium-sized (0.01 to 0.1%). The gene calls are TRBV28 and TRBJ2-7, with 7 bases fitting TRBD1. Looked up from germline, CDR1 is MDHEN and CDR2 is SYDVKM. V was pared by 7 bases and J by 3 bases, with 9 bases of the junction left unmatched. The CDR3 has 14 amino acids. The chain's CDR3 is CASTKGAGGYEQYF. Here the CDR3 DNA reads TGTGCCAGCACCAAGGGGGCAGGGGGCTACGAGCAGTACTTC.

With regard to this clonotype: Possible read error: a much larger clone is one base away. The chain carries TRBV20-1 and TRBJ2-3; 10 bases are shared with TRBD2. This CDR3 spans 15 amino acids. V gave up 0 bases and J gave up 4 bases; unmatched junction bases: 4. Germline loops: CDR1 DFQATT, CDR2 SNEGSKA (reference sequence). The CDR3 DNA reads as TGCAGTGCTAGAGACACTAGCGGGAACGCAGATACGCAGTATTTT. Translated: CSARDTSGNADTQYF.

With regard to this clonotype: This CDR3 is missing its conserved last phenylalanine or tryptophan, likely due to a read error. The DNA is left out, because the CDR3 cannot be placed on it with certainty; the CDR3 is given as TCRdb lists it. This sequence joins TRBV11-2 and TRBJ2-7. The CDR3 sequence runs 15 residues, both termini included. CDR1 is SGHAT and CDR2 is FQNNGV in the germline V gene. The CDR3 here is CASSISVGISYEQYI.

On this clonotype: Germline and junction disagree at one end, which may indicate a read error. The chain combines TRBV11-2 with TRBJ2-2; TRBD1 or TRBD2 may be the D gene (5 bases each). The CDR3 loop spans 17 amino acids. Per germline, CDR1 SGHAT and CDR2 FQNNGV. CDR3 DNA: TGTGCTAGCAACTTAGTTCGGACGTACCCAGGGACCGGGGAGTTGTTTTTT. Translation gives CASNLVRTYPGTGELFF.

Remarks on this clonotype: At one end the junction does not follow the germline gene, possibly because of a read error. The chain combines TRBV29-1 with TRBJ2-7; TRBD1 matches at 7 bases. Germline-derived CDR1 and CDR2 are SQVTM and ANQGSEA. This CDR3 has 14 amino acids. CDR3 residues: CSAGAGTEDNDQYF. DNA for the CDR3: TGCAGCGCTGGAGCCGGGACAGAGGACAACGACCAGTACTTC.

In its sample, this clonotype was seen many times. The chain links TRBV28 to TRBJ1-3, with D possibly TRBD1 on 5 matching bases. CDR1 and CDR2 (germline): MDHEN, SYDVKM. V dropped 2 bases and J dropped 0 bases, with 17 bases sitting between them. The CDR3 is 18 residues long. CDR3 nucleotide sequence: TGTGCCAGCAGTTTAAGCTGGGGACGGAGAGCCTCTGGAAACACCATATATTTT. As protein: CASSLSWGRRASGNTIYF.

Note on this clonotype: A read error may account for a junction end that differs from germline. The chain uses TRBV20-1 and TRBJ2-3, with D perhaps TRBD1 or TRBD2 (5 bases each). The CDR3 has 13 residues. Looked up from germline, CDR1 is DFQATT and CDR2 is SNEGSKA (reference sequence). The CDR3 coding sequence is TGCAGTGGTGGGGGTCCGAGCACAGATACGCAATATTTT. Amino acids: CSGGGPSTDTQYF.

This clonotype was seen only once. Since no conserved phenylalanine or tryptophan closes the CDR3, a read error is the likely cause. Because the CDR3's place on the DNA is in doubt, the DNA is left out and the CDR3 is given as listed by TCRdb. The chain combines TRBV10-3 with TRBJ2-2; the DNA was not used to check the table's D call, TRBD1. Germline lookup yields CDR1 ENHRY and CDR2 SYGVKD. 13 amino acids form the CDR3, both terminal residues included. The CDR3: CASTGWNTGELSY.